What follows is one T cell receptor beta chain and its context. Antigen unknown. Stated treatment: approximately 18 received Ad26.COV2.S at low or high dose, single or two shots; roughly 5 received placebo; per-sample allocation not given. It was on day 63 after the first vaccine or placebo injection that samples were taken. The data are from a study of Ad26.COV2.S vaccination and SARS-CoV-2 variants. General observations from the study: Vaccinated and placebo-treated recipients had similar non-spike TCR breadth.

The CDR3 sequence is 14 residues long. The germline V gene encodes CDR1 MNHEY and CDR2 SVGAGI. With 7 bases removed from V and 5 bases from J, the gap between germline ends came to 14 bases. The data were produced by immunoSEQ multiplex PCR, yet TCRdb's version contains in-frame clones alone and is incomplete. Of roughly 300,000 clones in the sample, about 87% were seen once. The J gene is TRBJ1-4, the V gene TRBV6-5, with D unresolved. This sequence originates from a person aged 18-60 years who received the Ad26.COV2.S COVID-19 vaccine or a placebo. The specimen was peripheral blood, collected in a trial of Ad26.COV2.S vaccine versus placebo. The CDR3 coding sequence is TGTGCCAGCACCAGAGACCTGCTCAATGAAAAACTGTTTTTT. It translates to CASTRDLLNEKLFF.